Many counts were recorded for the clone carrying this T cell receptor beta chain. Its specificity is unknown. The data stem from a study of neurological immune-mediated disorders. Findings of the study overall: One related-CDR3 cluster, found by phylogenetic grouping, held repertoires of 18 of 34 multiple sclerosis patients and is a possible signature.

From 2 million PBMCs stored at -80 C, the unsorted libraries were generated. The CDR3 sequence is 17 residues long. By 5'RACE with 10-nucleotide random UMIs, the cDNA was made. From the 5' RACE reads, TCRdb called clonotypes with MiXCR, one entry per CDR3 protein. The sample yields over 60,000 distinct CDR3 sequences, approximately 4.6% seen once. The V gene is TRBV21-1, the J gene TRBJ2-2; TRBD1, the table's D call, lacks a check against the DNA. TRBV21-1 is deemed a pseudogene. The origin of this receptor is a woman aged 45-59 years with multiple sclerosis. The sequenced sample consisted of PBMCs. CDR3 in DNA: TGTGCCAGCAGCTCATACCGAACAGGGGCGGGCACCGGGGAGCTGTTTTTT. Its translation: CASSSYRTGAGTGELFF.